The 8 T cell receptor beta chains below come from one sample, sequenced in a study of blood T cell repertoires in COVID-19 (dated by TCRdb to about 2020). Libraries came from the immunoSEQ multiplex PCR assay. The table was pulled from immuneACCESS by TCRdb, which kept in-frame rearrangements only. Such tables lose some clones; where checked, under half of the loss comes from unresolved V genes, and the rest has no known cause. The table for this sample lists about 190,000 clones; 70% to 80% of them were counted only once. The ten biggest clones cover 15% to 20% of the sample. Input material: PBMCs or T cells enriched from blood (not recorded which). The receptors were gathered from a woman in her forties or fifties who had recovered from COVID-19.

The V and J genes are TRBV27 and TRBJ2-3; possibly TRBD2 for D (6 bases). V lost 7 bases to trimming and J lost 5 bases, with 22 bases between them. Germline V CDR1 and CDR2: MNHEY, SMNVEV (reference sequence). The CDR3 runs 16 residues. In DNA, the CDR3 is TGTGCCAGCACTCTAAAAAGGGACTCCCGGGGAGATACGCAGTATTTT. Its translation: CASTLKRDSRGDTQYF.

CDR3 residues: CASSLPPHERSSYEQYF. The CDR3, as DNA: TGTGCCAGCAGTCTTCCGCCCCACGAGCGGAGCTCCTACGAGCAGTACTTC. The gene calls are TRBV6-4 and TRBJ2-7; D perhaps matches TRBD2 (5 bases). Per the germline V gene, CDR1 is MRHNA and CDR2 is SNTAGT. V was cut by 5 bases and J by 0 bases, with 20 bases left in between. CDR3 length: 17 residues.

This clone was detected a few times. This sample also contains other DNA sequences that code for the same CDR3. The chain carries TRBV6-5 and TRBJ1-3; 9 nucleotides align to TRBD1. CDR3 length equals 14 residues. Germline-derived CDR1 and CDR2 are MNHEY and SVGAGI. V was pared by 5 bases and J by 4 bases, with 3 bases of the junction left unmatched. For the CDR3, the DNA is TGTGCCAGCAGTCCCGGGACAGGGGGAAACACCATATATTTT. Protein product: CASSPGTGGNTIYF.

This clone was seen a handful of times. This chain uses TRBV2 with TRBJ2-3; TRBD2 matches at 11 bases. The CDR3 length is 14 residues. The junction had 1 base not matched to a gene; V was cut back by 5 bases and J by 3 bases. Germline V CDR1 and CDR2: SNHLY, FYNNEI. DNA of the CDR3: TGTGCCAGCAGTACTAGCGGGAGAACAGATACGCAGTATTTT. This codes for CASSTSGRTDTQYF.

This chain joins TRBV5-4 and TRBJ2-1, with 9 bases lining up with TRBD2. The CDR3 spans 15 residues. From germline, CDR1 is SGHNT and CDR2 YYREEE (reference sequence). Trimming removed 6 bases from V and 4 bases from J; junction bases left unmatched: 8. The CDR3 here is CASTVAGGGYNEQFF. The CDR3, as DNA: TGTGCCAGCACCGTGGCGGGAGGGGGATACAATGAGCAGTTCTTC. Looking up the rest from reference TRBV5-4 and TRBJ2-1 gives the full variable domain: ETGVTQSPTHLIKTRGQQVTLRCSSQSGHNTVSWYQQALGQGPQFIFQYYREEENGRGNFPPRFSGLQFPNYSSELNVNALELDDSALYLCASTVAGGGYNEQFFGPGTRLTVL.

The rearrangement uses TRBV28 and TRBJ1-1; D ambiguous. V was cut by 11 bases and J by 5 bases, with 15 bases left in between. CDR1 is MDHEN and CDR2 is SYDVKM in the germline V gene. The CDR3 runs to 12 residues. This chain's CDR3 is CASSEANTEAFF. CDR3 DNA sequence: TGTGCCTCTTCCGAGGCCAATACTGAAGCTTTCTTT.

The chain uses TRBV7-2 and TRBJ2-5; TRBD2 aligns across 8 bases. Trimming cost V 2 bases and J 5 bases; bases outside gene matches: 7. CDR3 length: 15 amino acids. CDR1 SGHTA and CDR2 FQGNSA come from the germline V gene. The CDR3 bases are TGTGCCAGCAGCTTAAGAAGCGGGAGTGGGGAGACCCAGTACTTC. This encodes CASSLRSGSGETQYF.

This clone was seen repeatedly, ten times or more. Here the CDR3 reads CAWSVGGSYNEQFF. The CDR3 DNA reads as TGTGCCTGGAGTGTTGGAGGGAGTTACAATGAGCAGTTCTTC. J is TRBJ2-1 and V is TRBV30; D is possibly TRBD2 (6 bases). The CDR3 totals 14 residues. Per germline, CDR1 GTSNPN and CDR2 SVGIG (reference sequence). V was clipped by 0 bases and J by 4 bases, with 10 bases between them.